This T cell receptor beta chain originates from a study of shared clonotypes between healthy human individuals. The assay used deep level. Libraries were prepared by immunoSEQ multiplex PCR; TCRdb keeps only in-frame clonotypes and omits some of them. The sample yields roughly 640,000 clones, 74% seen once. Trimming took 0 bases from V and 4 from J, leaving 18 bases between them. Germline CDR1 reads LNHNV; CDR2 reads YYDKDF (reference sequence). The CDR3 is 17 residues long. The genes are TRBV15 and TRBJ2-5; D perhaps matches TRBD2 (6 bases). Sequencing was done on a sample of memory CD4+ T cells sorted from blood. The sample's subset: CD45RA-negative fraction. This clonotype was sampled from a woman between 25 and 40 years old in good health. The CDR3 protein is CATSRDLGGAGPETQYF. CDR3 nucleotides: TGTGCCACCAGCAGAGATCTGGGCGGGGCAGGCCCAGAGACCCAGTACTTC.